One sample yielded the 10 T cell receptor beta chains listed below, sequenced in a study of T cell responses to AZD1222 COVID-19 vaccine. Produced via immunoSEQ multiplex PCR; TCRdb's table is partial and in-frame only. The profile shows about 140,000 clones, 70% to 90% of them singletons. The specimen comprised peripheral blood, sampled on day 0 of AZD1222 vaccination. These receptors were obtained from an adult in good health.

This clone was recorded once. The chain has TRBV3-1 (or the pseudogene TRBV3-2) and TRBJ1-1, with D unresolved. CDR3 length: 14 residues. Trimming removed 4 bases from V and 6 bases from J, with 15 bases in between. Germline CDR1 reads LGHDT; CDR2 reads YNNKEL (reference sequence). CDR3 nucleotide sequence: TGTGCCAGCAGCCTTTTGGCCCTTAGTTCTGAAGCTTTCTTT. It encodes CASSLLALSSEAFF.

The V and J genes are TRBV4-3 and TRBJ1-2; unclear D gene. The ends were cut back, 2 bases at V and 1 base at J, with 11 bases in the middle. Germline V gene sequence: CDR1 LGHNA, CDR2 YSLEER. The length of the CDR3 is 15 residues. This CDR3 is CASSQFSTINYGYTF. As DNA, the CDR3 is TGCGCCAGCAGCCAATTCTCGACAATTAACTATGGCTACACCTTC.

CDR3 protein: CAWSVLGGSQPQHF. CDR3 DNA: TGTGCCTGGAGTGTACTGGGAGGGAGTCAGCCCCAGCATTTT. This rearrangement joins TRBV30 to TRBJ1-5; D unclear. Deletions cut 0 bases from V and 6 bases from J, with 12 bases between. CDR1 and CDR2 from the germline V gene are GTSNPN and SVGIG (reference sequence). The length of the CDR3 is 14 residues.

The chain links TRBV5-1 to TRBJ1-1; D not certain. V lost 0 bases, J lost 2 bases, and 11 bases lay in between. The CDR3 contains 15 residues. The V gene's germline CDR1 is SGHRS and CDR2 YFSETQ. The CDR3 coding sequence is TGCGCCAGCAGCTTGGAAGGTAGGACTAACACTGAAGCTTTCTTT. Translated: CASSLEGRTNTEAFF.

J is TRBJ2-7 and V is TRBV27; 8 positions agree with TRBD1. The CDR3 length is 16 residues. The V gene end was trimmed by 3 bases and the J gene end by 4 bases; junction bases not matched to a gene: 11. The V gene's germline CDR1 is MNHEY and CDR2 SMNVEV (reference sequence). The CDR3, as DNA: TGTGCCAGCAGTTTGGACAGGGTCCCTCTCCTATACGAGCAGTACTTC. Translated: CASSLDRVPLLYEQYF.

This CDR3 is CASSLGTSGGPYEQYF. CDR3 DNA: TGTGCCAGCAGTTTGGGGACTAGCGGGGGCCCCTACGAGCAGTACTTC. This chain links TRBV28 with TRBJ2-7; 14 bases match TRBD2. The ends lost 3 bases at V and 2 bases at J; junction bases unmatched: 3. Germline V lookup: CDR1 MDHEN, CDR2 SYDVKM. The CDR3 length is 16 residues.

This clone was found once. DNA of the CDR3: TGTGCCAGCAGTCCCCTTCGGGGCACAGATACGCAGTATTTT. This translates into CASSPLRGTDTQYF. The rearrangement uses TRBV28 and TRBJ2-3; no reliable D call. The CDR3 spans 14 residues. Germline V gene sequence: CDR1 MDHEN, CDR2 SYDVKM. V dropped 5 bases and J dropped 1 base, with 10 bases sitting between them.

The chain links TRBV7-9 to TRBJ1-1, with D possibly TRBD1 on 6 matching bases. The germline V gene has CDR1 SEHNR and CDR2 FQNEAQ (reference sequence). The CDR3 is 16 residues long. With 6 bases removed from V and 3 bases from J, the gap between germline ends came to 20 bases. The CDR3 DNA reads TGTGCCAGCAGACAAGCCCCGGGGGGCCGCTACACTGAAGCTTTCTTT. Amino acid sequence: CASRQAPGGRYTEAFF. The whole variable domain, remainder taken from reference TRBV7-9 and TRBJ1-1, is DTGVSQNPRHKITKRGQNVTFRCDPISEHNRLYWYRQTLGQGPEFLTYFQNEAQLEKSRLLSDRFSAERPKGSFSTLEIQRTEQGDSAMYLCASRQAPGGRYTEAFFGQGTRLTVV.

V usage is TRBV10-3 and J usage is TRBJ2-7; 7 bases fit TRBD2. The CDR3 is 13 amino acids. Trimming took 2 bases from V and 2 from J; bases not matched to a gene: 0. Germline V gene data show CDR1 as ENHRY and CDR2 as SYGVKD. CDR3 loop: CAISEGLAYEQYF. The DNA for the CDR3 is TGTGCCATCAGTGAGGGACTAGCCTACGAGCAGTACTTC.

This chain uses TRBV19 with TRBJ2-7, with a tentative D call TRBD2 (6 bases). The germline V and J ends were trimmed by 5 bases and 1 base, with 15 bases remaining between them. The CDR3 has 15 amino acids. The germline V gene encodes CDR1 LNHDA and CDR2 SQIVND (reference sequence). Here the CDR3 DNA reads TGTGCCAGTAGTGCCGTCCAGCGGGCATCCTACGAGCAGTACTTC. Its protein is CASSAVQRASYEQYF.